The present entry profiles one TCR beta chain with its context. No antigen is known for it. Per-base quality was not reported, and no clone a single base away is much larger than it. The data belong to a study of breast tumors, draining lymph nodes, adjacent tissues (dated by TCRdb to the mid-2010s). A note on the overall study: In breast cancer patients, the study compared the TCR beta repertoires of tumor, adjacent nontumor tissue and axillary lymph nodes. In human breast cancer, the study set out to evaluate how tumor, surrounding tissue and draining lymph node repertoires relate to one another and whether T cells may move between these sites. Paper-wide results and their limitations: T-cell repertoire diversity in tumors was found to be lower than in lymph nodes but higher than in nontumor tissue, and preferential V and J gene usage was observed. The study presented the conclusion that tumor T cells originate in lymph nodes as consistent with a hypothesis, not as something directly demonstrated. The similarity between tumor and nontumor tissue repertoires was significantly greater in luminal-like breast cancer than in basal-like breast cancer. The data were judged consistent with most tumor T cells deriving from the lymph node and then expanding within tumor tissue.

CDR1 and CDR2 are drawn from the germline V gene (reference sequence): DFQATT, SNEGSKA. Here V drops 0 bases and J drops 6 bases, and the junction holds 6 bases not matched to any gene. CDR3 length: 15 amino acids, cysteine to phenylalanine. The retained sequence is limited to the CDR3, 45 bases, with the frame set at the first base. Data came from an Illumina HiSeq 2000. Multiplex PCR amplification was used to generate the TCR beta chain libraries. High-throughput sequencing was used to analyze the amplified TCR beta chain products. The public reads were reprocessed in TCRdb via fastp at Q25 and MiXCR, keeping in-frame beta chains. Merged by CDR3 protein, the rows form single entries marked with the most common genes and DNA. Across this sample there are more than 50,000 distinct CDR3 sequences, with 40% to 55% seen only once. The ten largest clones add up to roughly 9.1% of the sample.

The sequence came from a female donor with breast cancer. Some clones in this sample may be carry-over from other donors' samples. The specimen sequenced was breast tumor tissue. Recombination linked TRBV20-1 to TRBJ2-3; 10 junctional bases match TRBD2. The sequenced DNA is TGCAGTGCTAGAGACGCAGCGGGGGGGATGGATACGCAGTATTTT. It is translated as CSARDAAGGMDTQYF.